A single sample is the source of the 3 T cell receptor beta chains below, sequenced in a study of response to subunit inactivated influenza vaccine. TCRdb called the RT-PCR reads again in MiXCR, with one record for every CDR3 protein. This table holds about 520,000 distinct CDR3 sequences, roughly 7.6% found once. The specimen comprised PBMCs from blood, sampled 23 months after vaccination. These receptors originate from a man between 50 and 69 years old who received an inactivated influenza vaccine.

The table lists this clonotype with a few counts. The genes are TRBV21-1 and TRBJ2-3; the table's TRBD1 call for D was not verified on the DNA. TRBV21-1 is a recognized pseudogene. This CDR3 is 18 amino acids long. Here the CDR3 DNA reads TGTGCCAGCAGCACCTCATGCGGGGGGCGGGGATGCACAGATACGCAGTATTTT. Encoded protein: CASSTSCGGRGCTDTQYF.

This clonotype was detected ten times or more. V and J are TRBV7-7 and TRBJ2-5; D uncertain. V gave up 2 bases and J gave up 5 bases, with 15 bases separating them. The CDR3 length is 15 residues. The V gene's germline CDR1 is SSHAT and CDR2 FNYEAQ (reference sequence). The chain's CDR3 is CASSLSVTQRETQYF. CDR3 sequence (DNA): TGTGCCAGCAGCTTATCTGTGACCCAAAGGGAGACCCAGTACTTC.

CDR3 in DNA: TGTGCCACCTGTCGGGGTGGAGATACGCAGTATTTT. Its translation: CATCRGGDTQYF. The gene calls are TRBV10-3 and TRBJ2-3; weak D call: TRBD2 (5 bases). V shed 10 bases and J shed 5 bases, with 13 bases lying between them. This CDR3 is 12 amino acids long. CDR1 ENHRY and CDR2 SYGVKD come from the germline V gene.